This TCR beta chain is drawn from a study of immune heterogeneity within non-small cell lung tumors. Overall study findings and caveats: Recurrence of identical dominant CDR3 beta clonotypes was observed across intrapatient tumor sites, concomitant with site-unique high-frequency clones. Local T-cell clonality tracked local tumor mutational burden, showing a moderate yet significant relationship (R about 0.35). Each patient largely had their own distinct set of high-frequency T-cell receptor beta clonotypes.

The CDR3 spans 16 residues. Germline V gene lookup returns CDR1 MNHNS and CDR2 SASEGT. Trimming cost V 4 bases and J 9 bases; bases outside gene matches: 11. Multiplex PCR (32 V and 13 J primers) was used to amplify the TCR beta CDR3. MiXCR was run by TCRdb on the multiplex PCR reads, yielding one entry per CDR3 protein. The table has 6,000 to 8,500 distinct CDR3 sequences, around 20% seen once. This clonotype has a count of ten or more. Its antigen is not known. Template was bulk tumor genomic DNA, 450 to 750 ng per sample. Every primary tumor yielded several biopsies, spaced far apart, that were taken during surgery. Patients underwent curative surgery for non-small cell lung cancer (untreated and newly diagnosed). Donation came from patients with newly diagnosed non-small cell lung cancer who were having surgery with curative intent.

Input material: lung tumor tissue. The sequence derives from a man in his 60s with non-small cell lung cancer. The chain combines TRBV6-1 with TRBJ2-1; 11 nucleotides match TRBD2. This CDR3 reads CASSGLALAGVGEQFF. As DNA, the CDR3 is TGTGCCAGCAGTGGCTTGGCACTAGCGGGAGTGGGTGAGCAGTTCTTC.